A selection of T cell receptor beta chains follows, all from one sample in a study of cytomegalovirus exposure and HLA in healthy donors. Using immunoSEQ multiplex PCR, the repertoire was profiled, and TCRdb retains in-frame clones only, with some absent. The sample lists 150,000 to 200,000 clones, over 70% occurring once. The sequenced sample consisted of PBMCs. The receptor set was obtained from a woman aged 25 to 39 in good health and CMV-seronegative. Both conserved end residues are part of each CDR3. Fields, in order: clone size, D gene, J gene, V gene, CDR3 protein, CDR3 DNA. D genes are given only for firm matches. The size of a clone is reported for some rows only, either as once, few or many, or as a class for expanded clones.

.	TRBD2	TRBJ2-1	TRBV25-1	CASSEGLAATEQFF	TGTGCCAGCAGTGAGGGACTAGCGGCAACGGAGCAGTTCTTC
.	TRBD1	TRBJ2-7	TRBV2	CASSGTGVTYEQYF	TGTGCCAGCAGTGGGACAGGGGTTACCTACGAGCAGTACTTC
.	.	TRBJ1-2	TRBV28	CASSLEGYYGYTF	TGTGCCAGCAGTTTGGAGGGGTACTATGGCTACACCTTC
.	TRBD2	TRBJ2-1	TRBV15	CATSREVGGNNEQFF	TGTGCCACCAGCAGAGAGGTGGGGGGGAACAATGAGCAGTTCTTC
.	.	TRBJ2-7	TRBV6-5	CASSYTSASGSYEQYF	TGTGCCAGCAGTTACACTTCTGCCTCGGGGTCCTACGAGCAGTACTTC
few	TRBD2	TRBJ2-1	TRBV28	CASSLWSLAGGPGEQFF	TGTGCCAGCAGTTTATGGTCCCTAGCGGGGGGGCCCGGTGAGCAGTTCTTC
.	.	TRBJ1-1	TRBV28	CASSITQGGAFF	TGTGCCAGCAGTATCACGCAGGGAGGAGCTTTCTTT
.	.	TRBJ2-5	TRBV7-9	CASSLWQKETQYF	TGTGCCAGCAGCTTATGGCAGAAAGAGACCCAGTACTTC
.	.	TRBJ1-1	TRBV13	CASSLVIGGGNTEAFF	TGTGCCAGCAGCTTAGTCATTGGGGGGGGGAACACTGAAGCTTTCTTT
.	TRBD1	TRBJ2-5	TRBV19	CASRDAGGSQETQYF	TGTGCCAGTAGGGACGCAGGGGGAAGCCAAGAGACCCAGTACTTC
.	.	TRBJ2-4	TRBV5-6	CASSLLVGRAGRDKNSQYF	TGTGCCAGCAGCCTACTTGTGGGGAGAGCAGGGAGGGACAAAAACAGTCAGTACTTC
.	TRBD2	TRBJ2-1	TRBV27	CASSLTSGGPYNEQFF	TGTGCCAGCAGTTTGACTAGCGGGGGACCATACAATGAGCAGTTCTTC
few	TRBD1	TRBJ1-1	TRBV28	CASSLLWTGGEHGTEAFF	TGTGCCAGCAGTTTATTATGGACAGGGGGCGAGCATGGCACTGAAGCTTTCTTT
few	.	TRBJ1-1	TRBV11-2	CASSPRRDTSYTEAFF	TGTGCCAGCAGCCCTAGACGGGACACATCGTACACTGAAGCTTTCTTT
.	.	TRBJ2-2	TRBV4-3	CASSQGQGPGELFF	TGCGCCAGCAGCCAAGGCCAGGGGCCCGGGGAGCTGTTTTTT
.	.	TRBJ1-4	TRBV5-4	CASSSHSGGELFF	TGTGCCAGCAGCTCACACTCCGGGGGGGAACTGTTTTTT
.	.	TRBJ1-5	TRBV7-5	CATKGEGQPQHF	TGTGCCACAAAGGGGGAAGGTCAGCCCCAGCATTTT
.	TRBD1	TRBJ1-5	TRBV2	CASSPDRGYQPQHF	TGTGCCAGCAGTCCCGACAGGGGTTATCAGCCCCAGCATTTT
.	TRBD1	TRBJ2-4	TRBV7-8	CASSRVGQGDIQYF	TGTGCCAGCAGCAGAGTCGGACAGGGGGACATTCAGTACTTC
.	TRBD1	TRBJ1-4	TRBV4-3	CASSQGAGGQGEKLFF	TGCGCCAGCAGCCAAGGGGCCGGGGGACAGGGCGAAAAACTGTTTTTT
.	.	TRBJ1-5	TRBV19	CASSFQGNQPQHF	TGTGCCAGTAGTTTCCAGGGTAATCAGCCCCAGCATTTT
few	.	TRBJ2-1	TRBV28	CASSLSVKGQQFF	TGTGCCAGCAGTTTGAGTGTGAAGGGGCAGCAGTTCTTC
.	.	TRBJ1-1	TRBV5-4	CASSSQGITEAFF	TGTGCCAGCAGCTCACAGGGTATCACTGAAGCTTTCTTT
few	.	TRBJ1-1	TRBV5-4	CASSLVGGGTEAFF	TGTGCCAGCAGCTTGGTTGGGGGGGGCACTGAAGCTTTCTTT
.	TRBD2	TRBJ2-1	TRBV7-6	CASSLVATSGGENEQFF	TGTGCCAGCAGCTTAGTAGCCACTAGCGGGGGGGAGAATGAGCAGTTCTTC
.	.	TRBJ2-7	TRBV15	CATGSRAYEQYF	TGTGCCACCGGTTCCAGGGCCTACGAGCAGTACTTC
.	.	TRBJ1-5	TRBV19	CASKSPGEGGQPQHF	TGTGCCAGTAAGTCGCCAGGGGAAGGGGGTCAGCCCCAGCATTTT
.	.	TRBJ2-3	TRBV9	CASSTRDGVDTQYF	TGTGCCAGCAGCACCCGAGACGGGGTAGATACGCAGTATTTT
.	.	TRBJ2-1	TRBV27	CASTSGVGRAYNEQFF	TGTGCCAGCACTTCAGGGGTAGGACGGGCCTACAATGAGCAGTTCTTC
.	TRBD1	TRBJ2-2	TRBV11-2	CASSLDMAGGITGELFF	TGTGCCAGCAGCTTAGATATGGCAGGGGGTATTACCGGGGAGCTGTTTTTT
.	TRBD2	TRBJ2-1	TRBV2	CASSESGGAFNEQFF	TGTGCCAGCAGTGAAAGCGGGGGGGCCTTCAATGAGCAGTTCTTC
.	TRBD2	TRBJ2-1	TRBV7-9	CASSLLAVPYNEQFF	TGTGCCAGCAGTTTACTAGCGGTCCCCTACAATGAGCAGTTCTTC
once	TRBD1	TRBJ2-7	TRBV9	CASSVGSGQGAVEQYF	TGTGCCAGCAGCGTAGGGTCGGGACAGGGGGCTGTCGAGCAGTACTTC
.	.	TRBJ1-2	TRBV7-9	CASSLSREGPYGYTF	TGTGCCAGCAGCTTATCGCGGGAGGGGCCATATGGCTACACCTTC
.	.	TRBJ2-1	TRBV14	CASSQLLISGVSYNEQFF	TGTGCCAGCAGCCAACTTCTGATTTCCGGTGTATCCTACAATGAGCAGTTCTTC
once	TRBD1	TRBJ2-7	TRBV5-1	CASSSTGLRTYEQYF	TGCGCCAGCAGCTCGACAGGGTTAAGGACCTACGAGCAGTACTTC
.	TRBD1	TRBJ2-3	TRBV7-9	CSSSLPVGQGQDTQYF	TGTTCCAGCAGCTTGCCCGTGGGACAGGGGCAAGATACGCAGTATTTT
.	TRBD1	TRBJ1-4	TRBV28	CASSTQGKLFF	TGTGCCAGCAGTACACAGGGGAAACTGTTTTTT
.	.	TRBJ1-2	TRBV4-1	CASSQQTDYGYTF	TGCGCCAGCAGCCAACAGACTGACTATGGCTACACCTTC
few	.	TRBJ1-5	TRBV28	CASSSGGSNQPQHF	TGTGCCAGCAGTTCGGGGGGAAGCAATCAGCCCCAGCATTTT
.	TRBD2	TRBJ2-1	TRBV19	CASSVGGPVNEQFF	TGTGCCAGTTCGGTGGGAGGGCCAGTCAATGAGCAGTTCTTC
once	.	TRBJ1-1	TRBV7-2	CASSLEVGRNTEAFF	TGTGCCAGCAGCTTAGAAGTAGGGAGGAACACTGAAGCTTTCTTT
.	TRBD1	TRBJ1-6	TRBV19	CASSIGWTGDLSPLHF	TGTGCCAGTAGTATAGGGTGGACAGGGGATTTGTCACCCCTCCACTTT
.	.	TRBJ1-1	TRBV10-1	CASSCDPTDMNTEAFF	TGCGCCAGCAGTTGCGATCCGACAGATATGAACACTGAAGCTTTCTTT
.	TRBD1	TRBJ1-1	TRBV11-2	CASSLTSGGTEAFF	TGTGCCAGCAGCCTCACCTCAGGGGGCACTGAAGCTTTCTTT
.	TRBD1	TRBJ1-5	TRBV10-3	CAISPGTGENNQPQHF	TGTGCCATCAGTCCTGGGACAGGGGAGAACAATCAGCCCCAGCATTTT
.	.	TRBJ1-1	TRBV7-2	CASSLVGFGQGRVEAFF	TGTGCCAGCAGCTTAGTAGGTTTCGGTCAGGGTCGTGTTGAAGCTTTCTTT
.	.	TRBJ2-3	TRBV7-2	CASSLYSTDTQYF	TGTGCCAGCAGTTTATATTCCACAGATACGCAGTATTTT
.	.	TRBJ2-3	TRBV28	CASSSRVWDTQYF	TGTGCCAGCAGTAGCAGGGTCTGGGATACGCAGTATTTT
.	TRBD1	TRBJ1-1	TRBV28	CASSIQTGWGTEAFF	TGTGCCAGCAGTATACAGACAGGGTGGGGAACTGAAGCTTTCTTT
many	TRBD1	TRBJ2-7	TRBV19	CASSIDDGTGAYEQYF	TGTGCCAGTAGTATAGATGACGGGACAGGGGCCTACGAGCAGTACTTC
.	TRBD1	TRBJ1-1	TRBV10-3	CAISGTIQGADTEAFF	TGTGCCATCAGTGGGACGATACAGGGGGCGGACACTGAAGCTTTCTTT
few	.	TRBJ1-2	TRBV11-2	CASSPVGGGYGYTF	TGTGCCAGCAGCCCCGTGGGGGGAGGCTATGGCTACACCTTC
.	TRBD1	TRBJ2-7	TRBV28	CASTSDRGPYEQYF	TGTGCCAGCACCTCGGACAGGGGGCCCTACGAGCAGTACTTC
.	TRBD2	TRBJ2-7	TRBV29-1	CSVDGTSGNSYEQYF	TGCAGCGTTGACGGGACTAGCGGGAATAGCTACGAGCAGTACTTC
once	TRBD1	TRBJ1-4	TRBV5-6	CASSLNLQGLREKLFF	TGTGCCAGCAGCTTGAATTTACAGGGGTTGCGTGAAAAACTGTTTTTT
once	TRBD1	TRBJ1-2	TRBV18	CASSPSTGGLGYTF	TGTGCCAGCTCACCCTCGACAGGGGGCCTTGGCTACACCTTC
.	.	TRBJ2-2	TRBV18	CASSPTHILNTGELFF	TGTGCCAGCTCACCTACCCACATTCTTAACACCGGGGAGCTGTTTTTT